This T cell receptor beta chain was retrieved from a study of T cell responses to AZD1222 COVID-19 vaccine. With respect to this clone: The antigen is not known.

Losses at the gene ends were 0 bases for V and 6 bases for J; bases not matched to a gene: 7. From germline, CDR1 is MNHEY and CDR2 SVGEGT. This CDR3 contains 15 residues. Produced via immunoSEQ multiplex PCR; TCRdb's table is partial and in-frame only. The sample shows 95,000 to 150,000 clones, 92% of them seen only once. Points from the study as a whole: Mostly white British, mostly female donors; authors suggested clonal diversity may be underestimated. Nearly half of spike-specific TCRs reportedly target unmutated variant regions. Repertoires were obtained solely post-peak T cell response.

This chain connects TRBV6-2 or TRBV6-3 to TRBJ2-7; 8 bases are shared with TRBD1. Here the sequenced sample was peripheral blood, taken on day 0 of AZD1222 vaccination. The origin of this receptor is an adult in good health. In DNA form, the CDR3 reads TGTGCCAGCAGTTACTCGCCGGACAGGGTCAGCGAGCAGTACTTC. The encoded protein is CASSYSPDRVSEQYF.